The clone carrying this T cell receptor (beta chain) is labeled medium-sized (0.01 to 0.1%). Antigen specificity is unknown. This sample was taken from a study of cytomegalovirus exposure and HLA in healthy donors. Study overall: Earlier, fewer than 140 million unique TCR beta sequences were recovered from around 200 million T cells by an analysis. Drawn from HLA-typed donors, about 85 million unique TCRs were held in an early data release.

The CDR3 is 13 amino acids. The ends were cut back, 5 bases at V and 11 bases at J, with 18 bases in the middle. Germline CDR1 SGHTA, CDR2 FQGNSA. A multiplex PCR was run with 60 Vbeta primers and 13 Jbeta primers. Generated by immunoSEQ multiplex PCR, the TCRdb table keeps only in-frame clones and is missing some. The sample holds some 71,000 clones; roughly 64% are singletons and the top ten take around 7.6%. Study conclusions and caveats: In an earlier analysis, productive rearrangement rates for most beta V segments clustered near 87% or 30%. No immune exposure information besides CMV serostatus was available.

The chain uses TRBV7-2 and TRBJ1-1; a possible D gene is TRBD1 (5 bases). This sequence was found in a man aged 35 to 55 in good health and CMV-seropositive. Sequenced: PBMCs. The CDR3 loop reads CASSPDQQVHAFF. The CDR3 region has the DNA TGTGCCAGCAGCCCGGACCAACAGGTGCACGCTTTCTTT. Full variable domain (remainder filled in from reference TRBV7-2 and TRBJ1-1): GAGVSQSPSNKVTEKGKDVELRCDPISGHTALYWYRQSLGQGLEFLIYFQGNSAPDKSGLPSDRFSAERTGGSVSTLTIQRTQQEDSAVYLCASSPDQQVHAFFGQGTRLTVV.